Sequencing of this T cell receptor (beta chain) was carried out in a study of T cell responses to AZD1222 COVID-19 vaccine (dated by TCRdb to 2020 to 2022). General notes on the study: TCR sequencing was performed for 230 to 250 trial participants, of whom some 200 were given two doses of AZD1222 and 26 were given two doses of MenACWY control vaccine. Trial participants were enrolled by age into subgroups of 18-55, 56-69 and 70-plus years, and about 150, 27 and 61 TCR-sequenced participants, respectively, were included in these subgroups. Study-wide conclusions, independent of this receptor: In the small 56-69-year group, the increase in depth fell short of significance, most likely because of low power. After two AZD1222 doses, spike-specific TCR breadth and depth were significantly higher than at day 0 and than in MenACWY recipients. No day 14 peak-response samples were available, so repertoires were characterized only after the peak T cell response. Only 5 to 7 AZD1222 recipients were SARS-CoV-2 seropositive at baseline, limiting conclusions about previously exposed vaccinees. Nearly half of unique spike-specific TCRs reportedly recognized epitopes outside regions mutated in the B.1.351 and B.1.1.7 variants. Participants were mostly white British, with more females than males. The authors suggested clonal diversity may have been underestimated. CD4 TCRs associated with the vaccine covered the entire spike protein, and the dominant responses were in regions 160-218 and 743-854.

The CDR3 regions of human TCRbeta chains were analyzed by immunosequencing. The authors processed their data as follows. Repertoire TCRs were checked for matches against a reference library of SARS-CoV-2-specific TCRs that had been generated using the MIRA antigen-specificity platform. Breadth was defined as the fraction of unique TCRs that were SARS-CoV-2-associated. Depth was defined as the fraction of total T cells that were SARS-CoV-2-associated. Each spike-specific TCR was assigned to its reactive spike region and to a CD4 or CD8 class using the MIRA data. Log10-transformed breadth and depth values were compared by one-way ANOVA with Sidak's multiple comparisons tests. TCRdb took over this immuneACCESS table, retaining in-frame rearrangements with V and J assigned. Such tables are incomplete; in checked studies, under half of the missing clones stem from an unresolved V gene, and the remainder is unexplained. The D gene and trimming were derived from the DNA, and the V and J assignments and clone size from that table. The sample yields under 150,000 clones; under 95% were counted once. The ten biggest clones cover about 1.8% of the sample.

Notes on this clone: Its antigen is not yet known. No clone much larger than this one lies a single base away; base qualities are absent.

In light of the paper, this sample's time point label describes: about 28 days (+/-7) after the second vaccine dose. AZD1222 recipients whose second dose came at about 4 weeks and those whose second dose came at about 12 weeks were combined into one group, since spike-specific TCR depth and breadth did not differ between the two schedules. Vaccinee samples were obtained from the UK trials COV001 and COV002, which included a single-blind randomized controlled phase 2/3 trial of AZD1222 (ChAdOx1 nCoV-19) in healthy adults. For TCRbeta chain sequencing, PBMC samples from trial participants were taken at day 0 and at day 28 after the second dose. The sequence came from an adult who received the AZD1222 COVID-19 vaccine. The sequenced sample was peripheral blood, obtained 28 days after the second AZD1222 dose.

CDR3 region: CASSDPLLMGGRDGYTF. The base sequence is TGTGCCAGCAGTGACCCCCTTTTGATGGGGGGAAGAGATGGCTACACCTTC. Here the chain combines TRBV6-1 and TRBJ1-2; tentative D gene TRBD1, with 5 bases matching. V and J are truncated by 3 bases and 6 bases respectively, leaving an intervening sequence of 23 bases. The CDR1 and CDR2 encoded by the germline V gene are MNHNS and SASEGT. The CDR3 has 17 amino acids, counting the end cysteine and phenylalanine. Only the CDR3 portion is preserved as DNA: 51 bases, with reading frame beginning at the first base.